The 12 T cell receptor beta chains below come from one sample, sequenced in a study of memory CD4+ T cells and cytomegalovirus serostatus. Single viable CD3+CD4+CD8-CD45RO+ cells were sorted as the memory CD4+ T cells. Profiled with immunoSEQ multiplex PCR; TCRdb holds only in-frame clones, not every one. The table has under 55,000 clones, about three quarters seen once; the top ten hold about 1.3%. The sequenced sample was memory CD4+ T cells from blood. These receptors were taken from an adult in good health and CMV-seropositive.

The chain recombines TRBV7-9 with TRBJ1-5; no reliable D call. The ends were cut back, 4 bases at V and 3 bases at J, with 7 bases in the middle. CDR1 SEHNR and CDR2 FQNEAQ come from the germline V gene (reference sequence). This CDR3 is built from 13 residues. CDR3 sequence (DNA): TGTGCCAGCAGCTCAATGAACAATCAGCCCCAGCATTTT. Protein: CASSSMNNQPQHF.

This rearrangement joins TRBV15 to TRBJ2-1; D is unclear. This CDR3 spans 14 amino acids. The V gene lost 0 bases and the J gene lost 5 bases, with 8 bases spanning the gap. CDR1 is LNHNV and CDR2 is YYDKDF in the germline V gene (reference sequence). DNA for the CDR3: TGTGCCACCAGCAGAGACAACGGTGACAATGAGCAGTTCTTC. It specifies CATSRDNGDNEQFF.

This clone was seen a handful of times. V is TRBV2 and J is TRBJ2-3, with TRBD2 matching 8 bases. Germline CDR1 is SNHLY and CDR2 is FYNNEI. With 2 bases clipped from V and 10 bases from J, the junction kept 2 bases outside the gene matches. The CDR3 loop spans 12 amino acids. The CDR3, as DNA: TGTGCCAGCAGTGAATGGCGGGGGGCGCAGTATTTT. Encoded protein: CASSEWRGAQYF.

V is TRBV4-2 and J is TRBJ2-3, with TRBD2 matching over 9 bases. The CDR3 covers 18 residues. V lost 1 base and J lost 5; bases outside the gene matches: 13. Germline CDR1 LGHNA, CDR2 YNFKEQ. The chain's CDR3 is CASSQARGASGDGDTQYF. In DNA form, the CDR3 reads TGTGCCAGCAGCCAAGCAAGGGGGGCTAGCGGGGATGGAGATACGCAGTATTTT.

The chain joins TRBV25-1 to TRBJ1-1; 8 bases fit TRBD1. This CDR3 contains 14 residues. The ends lost 3 bases at V and 5 bases at J; junction bases unmatched: 5. Germline assignment: CDR1 MGHDK and CDR2 SYGVNS. Written as DNA, the CDR3 is TGTGCCAGCAGTGACGACAGGGGCTGGACTGAAGCTTTCTTT. As protein: CASSDDRGWTEAFF.

This clone appeared once. This sequence joins TRBV11-2 and TRBJ2-1; 13 positions agree with TRBD2. CDR1 is SGHAT, CDR2 FQNNGV, per germline. V shed 3 bases, J shed 7 bases, and the junction held 6 bases outside the gene matches. CDR3 size: 16 residues. Written as DNA, the CDR3 is TGTGCCAGCAGCTTCTTGACTAGCGGGGGGTCAAATGAGCAGTTCTTC. It translates to CASSFLTSGGSNEQFF.

The chain combines TRBV7-2 with TRBJ2-3; D is unclear. The CDR3 is made up of 13 amino acids. The V gene's germline CDR1 is SGHTA and CDR2 FQGNSA. Trimming left V 5 bases short and J 1 base short, with 7 bases between. CDR3 DNA: TGTGCCAGCAGCGTTGTACGCACAGATACGCAGTATTTT. This encodes CASSVVRTDTQYF.

The rearrangement joins TRBV28 to TRBJ2-4; 10 bases line up with TRBD1. Germline CDR1 MDHEN, CDR2 SYDVKM. This CDR3 spans 18 amino acids. J was trimmed by 0 bases and V by 4 bases; bases with no gene match: 9. The CDR3, as DNA: TGTGCCAGCAGTTCAAGGCCGGGGACAGGGGCAGCCAAAAACATTCAGTACTTC. Protein product: CASSSRPGTGAAKNIQYF.

This clone was counted once. The V and J genes are TRBV28 and TRBJ1-1; D remains unclear. The V gene's germline CDR1 is MDHEN and CDR2 SYDVKM. The CDR3 loop spans 16 amino acids. Trimming shortened V by 6 bases and J by 8 bases, and 25 bases separated the two germline ends. The CDR3 region is CASSLLTSMGSREAFF. The DNA for the CDR3 is TGTGCCAGCAGCCTTCTAACCTCCATGGGCAGTAGGGAAGCTTTCTTT.

The chain carries TRBV4-2 and TRBJ1-6; D is unresolved. The CDR3 runs to 19 residues. Deletions cut 0 bases from V and 0 bases from J, with 15 bases between. Per germline, CDR1 LGHNA and CDR2 YNFKEQ. Here the CDR3 reads CASSQDGLGGSSYNSPLHF. CDR3 sequence (DNA): TGTGCCAGCAGCCAAGACGGACTGGGAGGAAGCTCCTATAATTCACCCCTCCACTTT.

The chain employs TRBV5-5 and TRBJ2-7; 9 bases align to TRBD1. Germline assignment: CDR1 SGHKS and CDR2 YYEKEE (reference sequence). CDR3 length equals 15 residues. The J segment lost 7 bases and the V segment lost 4 bases, leaving 12 bases of the junction unmatched. The CDR3 bases are TGTGCCAGCAGCCTCACCGGGACAGGGTCGGGAGAGCAGTACTTC. Amino acids: CASSLTGTGSGEQYF.

This clone was picked up one time. CDR3: CASSVGSSRWGETQYF. The CDR3 region has the DNA TGTGCCAGCAGTGTAGGTAGTAGCAGGTGGGGAGAGACCCAGTACTTC. The chain has TRBV25-1 and TRBJ2-5, with D uncertain. Looked up from germline, CDR1 is MGHDK and CDR2 is SYGVNS. Trimming took off 4 bases at V and 4 bases at J, with 19 bases between the two ends. This CDR3 comprises 16 residues.